This T cell receptor (beta chain) was retrieved from a study of blood T cell repertoires in COVID-19. In the study overall: Samples taken during acute and convalescent COVID-19 were collected in the United States, Italy and Spain. The cDNA or gDNA used as material had been derived from T cells, B-cell-depleted T cells, or PBMCs.

Trimming took off 10 bases at V and 0 bases at J, with 15 bases between the two ends. CDR1 ENHRY and CDR2 SYGVKD come from the germline V gene. This CDR3 has 14 residues. In the source study's methods: The authors estimated nucleated cell counts from reference gene primer amplification. Sequencing was performed with immunoSEQ multiplex PCR; in TCRdb, only in-frame clones are kept and a portion is missing. D and trimming come from the DNA, and the V and J calls and clone size come from that table. The sample includes 45,000 or so clones, more than 80% seen only once; the top ten take over 7%. The sequenced material came from peripheral blood. The J gene is TRBJ1-2, the V gene TRBV10-3, with D perhaps TRBD1 (5 bases). The origin of this receptor is an older man in a cohort sampled during active COVID-19. The CDR3 bases are TGTGCCACCCCCCCTCACAGGACTAACTATGGCTACACCTTC. Protein sequence: CATPPHRTNYGYTF.